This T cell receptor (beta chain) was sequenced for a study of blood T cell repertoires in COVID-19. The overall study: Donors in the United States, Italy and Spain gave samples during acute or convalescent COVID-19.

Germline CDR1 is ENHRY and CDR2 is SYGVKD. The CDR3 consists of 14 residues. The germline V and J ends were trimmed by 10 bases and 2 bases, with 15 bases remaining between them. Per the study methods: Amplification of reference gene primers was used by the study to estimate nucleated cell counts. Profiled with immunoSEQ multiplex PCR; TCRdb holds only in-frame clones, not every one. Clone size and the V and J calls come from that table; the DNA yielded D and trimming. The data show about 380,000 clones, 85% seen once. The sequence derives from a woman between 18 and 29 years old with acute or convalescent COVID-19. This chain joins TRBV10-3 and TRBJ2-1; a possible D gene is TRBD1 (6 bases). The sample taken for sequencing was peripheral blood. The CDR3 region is CATRSGAAYNEQFF. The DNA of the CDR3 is TGTGCCACCAGGTCAGGGGCCGCCTACAATGAGCAGTTCTTC.